A selection of T cell receptor beta chains follows, all from one sample in a study of neoadjuvant anti-PD-1 for oral cavity cancer. Only in-frame clones appear in the TCRdb table, and some are missing; sequencing was by immunoSEQ multiplex PCR. The table lists tens of thousands of clones, around four fifths of them singletons, with 3% to 4% in the top ten. The material was PBMCs, obtained before nivolumab (anti-PD-1) treatment. Receptors originate from a person aged 35 to 85 with oral cavity squamous cell carcinoma. The CDR3 runs from the conserved cysteine through the conserved F or W. Each record gives: J gene, D gene, V gene, clone size, CDR3 DNA, CDR3 protein. D genes are given only for firm matches. For some rows the clone size is stated as once, few or many, or as a class when expanded; others skip it.

J gene: TRBJ2-1
D gene: NA
V gene: TRBV11-2
clone size: NA
CDR3 DNA: TGTGCCAGCAGCCGCAACCGGGAGCCTTCCTACAATGAGCAGTTCTTC
CDR3 protein: CASSRNREPSYNEQFF

J gene: TRBJ2-3
D gene: TRBD2
V gene: TRBV4-1
clone size: NA
CDR3 DNA: TGCGCCAGCAGCCACACTAGCGGGGGGGCAGATACGCAGTATTTT
CDR3 protein: CASSHTSGGADTQYF

J gene: TRBJ1-6
D gene: NA
V gene: TRBV6-4
clone size: NA
CDR3 DNA: TGTGCCAGCAGTGGACAGGAGGGTTCACCCCTCCACTTT
CDR3 protein: CASSGQEGSPLHF

J gene: TRBJ1-1
D gene: NA
V gene: TRBV28
clone size: NA
CDR3 DNA: TGTGCCAGCAGTTTGGACCAAAGGGGATATGAAGCTTTCTTT
CDR3 protein: CASSLDQRGYEAFF

J gene: TRBJ2-3
D gene: NA
V gene: TRBV2
clone size: NA
CDR3 DNA: TGTGCCAGCAGGAGGGGGGGCCCTACAGATACGCAGTATTTT
CDR3 protein: CASRRGGPTDTQYF

J gene: TRBJ2-5
D gene: NA
V gene: TRBV28
clone size: NA
CDR3 DNA: TGTGCCAGCAGCCCTCCCCGTTACCAAGAGACCCAGTACTTC
CDR3 protein: CASSPPRYQETQYF

J gene: TRBJ1-2
D gene: NA
V gene: TRBV5-1
clone size: medium-sized
CDR3 DNA: TGCGCCAGCAGCTTCCTGGACCGGTTCTATGGCTACACCTTC
CDR3 protein: CASSFLDRFYGYTF

J gene: TRBJ2-2
D gene: NA
V gene: TRBV25-1
clone size: NA
CDR3 DNA: TGTGCCAGCAGTGAATTACCGGGAGAGCTGTTTTTT
CDR3 protein: CASSELPGELFF

J gene: TRBJ1-1
D gene: NA
V gene: TRBV30
clone size: NA
CDR3 DNA: TGTGCCTGGATCGCGGGGCTGGCGAACACTGAAGCTTTCTTT
CDR3 protein: CAWIAGLANTEAFF

J gene: TRBJ2-2
D gene: TRBD1
V gene: TRBV5-1
clone size: NA
CDR3 DNA: TGCGCCAGCAGCTTTATAGGACAGGGGGAGACCGGGGAGCTGTTTTTT
CDR3 protein: CASSFIGQGETGELFF

J gene: TRBJ1-5
D gene: TRBD1
V gene: TRBV4-1
clone size: NA
CDR3 DNA: TGCGCCAGCAGCCAAGGAGGGGGCAGAAACAATCAGCCCCAGCATTTT
CDR3 protein: CASSQGGGRNNQPQHF

J gene: TRBJ1-2
D gene: NA
V gene: TRBV5-4
clone size: once
CDR3 DNA: TGTGCCAGCAGCTTTCGAAGGGTTAACTATGGCTACACCTTC
CDR3 protein: CASSFRRVNYGYTF

J gene: TRBJ1-1
D gene: NA
V gene: TRBV2
clone size: NA
CDR3 DNA: TGTGCCAGCAGTAGGGAGAACACTGAAGCTTTCTTT
CDR3 protein: CASSRENTEAFF

J gene: TRBJ2-7
D gene: NA
V gene: TRBV6-5
clone size: NA
CDR3 DNA: TGTGCCAGCAGTTACCCCGGGAAAAACGAGCAGTACTTC
CDR3 protein: CASSYPGKNEQYF

J gene: TRBJ2-7
D gene: TRBD2
V gene: TRBV9
clone size: NA
CDR3 DNA: TGTGCCAGCAGCGGATCCGGGACTAGAGGGTCCGAGCAGTACTTC
CDR3 protein: CASSGSGTRGSEQYF

J gene: TRBJ2-3
D gene: NA
V gene: TRBV27
clone size: NA
CDR3 DNA: TGTGCCAGCAGTTTGAAGGTGGGCACCCGGACTGGCGCCAATACGCAGTATTTT
CDR3 protein: CASSLKVGTRTGANTQYF

J gene: TRBJ2-3
D gene: NA
V gene: TRBV6-6
clone size: NA
CDR3 DNA: TGTGCCAGCAAACGGGACACTGGCACAGATACGCAGTATTTT
CDR3 protein: CASKRDTGTDTQYF

J gene: TRBJ2-2
D gene: TRBD2
V gene: TRBV9
clone size: NA
CDR3 DNA: TGTGCCAGCAGCGTGACCGCGGGGGGGCTCACCGGGGAGCTGTTTTTT
CDR3 protein: CASSVTAGGLTGELFF

J gene: TRBJ1-5
D gene: NA
V gene: TRBV30
clone size: NA
CDR3 DNA: TGTGCCTGGAGTGCCACCGGGACAAGAAATCAGCCCCAGCATTTT
CDR3 protein: CAWSATGTRNQPQHF

J gene: TRBJ2-3
D gene: NA
V gene: TRBV11-2
clone size: NA
CDR3 DNA: TGTGCCAGCAGCCGCTTGTCAGGGGGCGGGGGAACAGATACGCAGTATTTT
CDR3 protein: CASSRLSGGGGTDTQYF

J gene: TRBJ2-7
D gene: NA
V gene: TRBV11-2
clone size: NA
CDR3 DNA: TGTGCCAGCAGTCCGTCCTACGAGCAGTACTTC
CDR3 protein: CASSPSYEQYF

J gene: TRBJ1-5
D gene: TRBD1
V gene: TRBV30
clone size: NA
CDR3 DNA: TGTGCCTGGGTCGGACAGGGTGTAGGTCAGCCCCAGCATTTT
CDR3 protein: CAWVGQGVGQPQHF

J gene: TRBJ1-2
D gene: NA
V gene: TRBV27
clone size: once
CDR3 DNA: TGTGCCAGCAGTTTAGGACAGTTCTCCTATGGCTACACCTTC
CDR3 protein: CASSLGQFSYGYTF

J gene: TRBJ1-1
D gene: NA
V gene: TRBV2
clone size: NA
CDR3 DNA: TGTGCCAGCAGGCGTGCGGCTGAAGCTTTCTTT
CDR3 protein: CASRRAAEAFF

J gene: TRBJ2-7
D gene: NA
V gene: TRBV6-1
clone size: few
CDR3 DNA: TGTGCCAGCAGTGAACGGAGATCCTACGAGCAGTACTTC
CDR3 protein: CASSERRSYEQYF

J gene: TRBJ2-7
D gene: TRBD2
V gene: TRBV6-1
clone size: NA
CDR3 DNA: TGTGCCAGCAGTGGGAGGGGACTAGCGCCCTACGAGCAGTACTTC
CDR3 protein: CASSGRGLAPYEQYF

J gene: TRBJ2-1
D gene: TRBD1
V gene: TRBV5-6
clone size: NA
CDR3 DNA: TGTGCCAGCAGCGGCCTGGGACAGGAAGCCTACAATGAGCAGTTCTTC
CDR3 protein: CASSGLGQEAYNEQFF

J gene: TRBJ2-2
D gene: NA
V gene: TRBV2
clone size: NA
CDR3 DNA: TGTGCCAGCAGGGGGGAAGAGACCGGGGAGCTGTTTTTT
CDR3 protein: CASRGEETGELFF

J gene: TRBJ2-3
D gene: NA
V gene: TRBV30
clone size: NA
CDR3 DNA: TGTGCCTGGGGGACGGGAAGCACAGATACGCAGTATTTT
CDR3 protein: CAWGTGSTDTQYF

J gene: TRBJ1-2
D gene: NA
V gene: TRBV28
clone size: NA
CDR3 DNA: TGTGCCAGCAGTCCACCGTCTGGGGGCTACACCTTC
CDR3 protein: CASSPPSGGYTF

J gene: TRBJ2-7
D gene: NA
V gene: TRBV7-9
clone size: few
CDR3 DNA: TGTGCCAGCAGCTTAATAGGCAGCTACGAGCAGTACTTC
CDR3 protein: CASSLIGSYEQYF

J gene: TRBJ2-5
D gene: NA
V gene: TRBV6-6
clone size: NA
CDR3 DNA: TGTGCCAGCACTAGAGGCTCTAAAGAGACCCAGTACTTC
CDR3 protein: CASTRGSKETQYF

J gene: TRBJ2-7
D gene: TRBD1
V gene: TRBV5-1
clone size: NA
CDR3 DNA: TGCGCCAGCAGCTTGATACAGGGGAACGAGCAGTACTTC
CDR3 protein: CASSLIQGNEQYF

J gene: TRBJ2-1
D gene: TRBD2
V gene: TRBV29-1
clone size: NA
CDR3 DNA: TGCAGCGTTGAAGGACTAGCGGGAGGCTTGAGCTCCTACAATGAGCAGTTCTTC
CDR3 protein: CSVEGLAGGLSSYNEQFF

J gene: TRBJ2-3
D gene: TRBD2
V gene: TRBV10-2
clone size: NA
CDR3 DNA: TGCGCCAGCACCTTAGCGGGAGCAGATACGCAGTATTTT
CDR3 protein: CASTLAGADTQYF

J gene: TRBJ2-5
D gene: NA
V gene: TRBV18
clone size: NA
CDR3 DNA: TGTGCCAGCTCACCCGACATCTGGACCCAGTACTTC
CDR3 protein: CASSPDIWTQYF

J gene: TRBJ2-1
D gene: NA
V gene: TRBV27
clone size: NA
CDR3 DNA: TGTGCCAGCAGCCAAGCAGAGTACAATGAGCAGTTCTTC
CDR3 protein: CASSQAEYNEQFF

J gene: TRBJ1-2
D gene: NA
V gene: TRBV5-1
clone size: NA
CDR3 DNA: TGCGCCAGCAGCTTGACAGCGGATGGCTACACCTTC
CDR3 protein: CASSLTADGYTF

J gene: TRBJ2-5
D gene: TRBD2
V gene: TRBV9
clone size: NA
CDR3 DNA: TGTGCCAGCAGCGTAGGTCTCGGAGCGGGGGGACAAGAGACCCAGTACTTC
CDR3 protein: CASSVGLGAGGQETQYF

J gene: TRBJ2-7
D gene: TRBD1
V gene: TRBV27
clone size: NA
CDR3 DNA: TGTGCCAGCAGCGACGACAGGGGCTACGAGCAGTACTTC
CDR3 protein: CASSDDRGYEQYF

J gene: TRBJ2-1
D gene: NA
V gene: TRBV28
clone size: few
CDR3 DNA: TGTGCCAGCAGTCAGGCAGGGTCGAATGAGCAGTTCTTC
CDR3 protein: CASSQAGSNEQFF

J gene: TRBJ2-3
D gene: NA
V gene: TRBV27
clone size: few
CDR3 DNA: TGTGCCAGCAGTTTACAAGCCCTCAGCGGCACAGATACGCAGTATTTT
CDR3 protein: CASSLQALSGTDTQYF

J gene: TRBJ2-7
D gene: TRBD1
V gene: TRBV6-5
clone size: NA
CDR3 DNA: TGTGCCACCGACGACAGGGGTTTGGGCGAGCAGTACTTC
CDR3 protein: CATDDRGLGEQYF

J gene: TRBJ1-1
D gene: TRBD1
V gene: TRBV27
clone size: NA
CDR3 DNA: TGTGCCAGCAGTTTGTCGACAGGGGGCCCTGAAGCTTTCTTT
CDR3 protein: CASSLSTGGPEAFF

J gene: TRBJ1-2
D gene: NA
V gene: TRBV15
clone size: NA
CDR3 DNA: TGTGCCACCAGCAGAAGCGGGGCAGCAGTAAACTATGGCTACACCTTC
CDR3 protein: CATSRSGAAVNYGYTF

J gene: TRBJ2-6
D gene: NA
V gene: TRBV6-1
clone size: NA
CDR3 DNA: TGTGCCAGCAACGAAGGAGGGGCTGGGGCCAACGTCCTGACTTTC
CDR3 protein: CASNEGGAGANVLTF

J gene: TRBJ1-5
D gene: NA
V gene: TRBV7-8
clone size: few
CDR3 DNA: TGTGCCAGCAGCTTAGGAGGGGGAAGAAGCAATCAGCCCCAGCATTTT
CDR3 protein: CASSLGGGRSNQPQHF

J gene: TRBJ1-2
D gene: NA
V gene: TRBV9
clone size: NA
CDR3 DNA: TGTGCCAGCAGCCCAGGAGGGGGGGCTAACTATGGCTACACCTTC
CDR3 protein: CASSPGGGANYGYTF

J gene: TRBJ2-1
D gene: TRBD2
V gene: TRBV5-1
clone size: NA
CDR3 DNA: TGCGCCAGCAGCCCCCGGCGGGGACTAGCGGGAGAGAATGAGCAGTTCTTC
CDR3 protein: CASSPRRGLAGENEQFF

J gene: TRBJ2-5
D gene: TRBD1
V gene: TRBV27
clone size: NA
CDR3 DNA: TGTGCCAGCAGGGTGACAGGGGGGGAGACCCAGTACTTC
CDR3 protein: CASRVTGGETQYF

J gene: TRBJ1-2
D gene: NA
V gene: TRBV6-5
clone size: NA
CDR3 DNA: TGTGCCAGCAGCTCAACTAACTATGGCTACACCTTC
CDR3 protein: CASSSTNYGYTF

J gene: TRBJ2-1
D gene: TRBD1
V gene: TRBV28
clone size: NA
CDR3 DNA: TGTGCCAGCAGTCGTCCCGGGACAGGCGAGCAGTTCTTC
CDR3 protein: CASSRPGTGEQFF

J gene: TRBJ2-1
D gene: NA
V gene: TRBV2
clone size: NA
CDR3 DNA: TGTGCCAGCAGTACCTTAGCCGTCAGCTCCTACAATGAGCAGTTCTTC
CDR3 protein: CASSTLAVSSYNEQFF

J gene: TRBJ2-1
D gene: TRBD2
V gene: TRBV25-1
clone size: many
CDR3 DNA: TGTGCCAGCAGTAGCGGGAGAGCGTACAATGAGCAGTTCTTC
CDR3 protein: CASSSGRAYNEQFF

J gene: TRBJ2-1
D gene: TRBD2
V gene: TRBV11-2
clone size: NA
CDR3 DNA: TGTGCCAGCAGCAGGATGGCGGGGGGCAGTTACAATGAGCAGTTCTTC
CDR3 protein: CASSRMAGGSYNEQFF

J gene: TRBJ2-3
D gene: NA
V gene: TRBV7-7
clone size: NA
CDR3 DNA: TGTGCCAGCAGCTCCAGACAGTTGGATACGCAGTATTTT
CDR3 protein: CASSSRQLDTQYF